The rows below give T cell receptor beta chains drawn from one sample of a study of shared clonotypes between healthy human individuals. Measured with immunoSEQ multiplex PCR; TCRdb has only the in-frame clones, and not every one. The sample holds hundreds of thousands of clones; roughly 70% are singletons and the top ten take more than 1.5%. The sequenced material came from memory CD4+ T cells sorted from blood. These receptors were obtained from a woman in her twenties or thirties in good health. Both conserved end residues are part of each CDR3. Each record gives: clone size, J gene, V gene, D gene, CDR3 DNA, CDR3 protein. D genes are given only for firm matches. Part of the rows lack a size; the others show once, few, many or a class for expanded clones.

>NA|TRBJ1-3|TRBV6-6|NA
TGTGCCAGCAGTTACTCCCGGGGAAACACCATATATTTT
CASSYSRGNTIYF
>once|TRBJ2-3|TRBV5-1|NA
TGCGCCAGCAGCCTGGGTGTCGGGACCCAGACAGATACGCAGTATTTT
CASSLGVGTQTDTQYF
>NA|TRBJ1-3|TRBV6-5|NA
TGTGCCAGTGGACAGTCTGGAAACACCATATATTTT
CASGQSGNTIYF
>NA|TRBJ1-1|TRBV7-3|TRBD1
TGTGCCAGCAGCCCCCAAGCAGGGGGGAACACTGAAGCTTTCTTT
CASSPQAGGNTEAFF
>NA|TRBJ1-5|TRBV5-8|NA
TGTGCCAGCAGCTTGGTTTATCGGAGAAACAATCAGCCCCAGCATTTT
CASSLVYRRNNQPQHF
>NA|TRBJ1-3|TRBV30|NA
TGTGCCGGGCTTTACCGAGGCGGAAACACCATATATTTT
CAGLYRGGNTIYF
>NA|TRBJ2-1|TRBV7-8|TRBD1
TGTGCCAGCAGCTTCGGAACAGGGGTCTACAATGAGCAGTTCTTC
CASSFGTGVYNEQFF
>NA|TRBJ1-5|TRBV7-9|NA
TGTGCCAGCAGCTTGGGCGGGCTTCAGCCCCAGCATTTT
CASSLGGLQPQHF
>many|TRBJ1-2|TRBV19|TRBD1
TGTGCCAGTAGTCCACTGACAGGGGTCGAACGTGGCTACACCTTC
CASSPLTGVERGYTF
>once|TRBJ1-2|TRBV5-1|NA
TGCGCCAGCAGCCCAGGAGATGGCTACACCTTC
CASSPGDGYTF
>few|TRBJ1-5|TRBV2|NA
TGTGCCAGCAGTGACGAAGAAAGGAGACAGCCCCAGCATTTT
CASSDEERRQPQHF
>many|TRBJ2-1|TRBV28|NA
TGTGCCAGCAGAGAAAGACTAAAAGGTGATGAGCAGTTCTTC
CASRERLKGDEQFF
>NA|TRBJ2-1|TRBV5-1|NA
TGCGCCAGCAGCTTGTCCTACAATGAGCAGTTCTTC
CASSLSYNEQFF
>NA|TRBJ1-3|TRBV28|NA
TGTGCCAGCAGTTTATTCCGACCGGGGCTGTCTGGAAACACCATATATTTT
CASSLFRPGLSGNTIYF
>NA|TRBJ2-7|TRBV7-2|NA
TGTGCCAGCAGCCCCGGGACACTCTCCTACGAGCAGTACTTC
CASSPGTLSYEQYF
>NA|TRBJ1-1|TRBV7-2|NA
TGTGCCAGCAGCTTAAGACAGAGGGACACTGAAGCTTTCTTT
CASSLRQRDTEAFF
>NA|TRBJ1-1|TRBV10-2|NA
TGCGCCAGCAGTGGGCCCCTGTTGGGGGATGCTTTCTTT
CASSGPLLGDAFF
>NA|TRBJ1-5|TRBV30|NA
TGTGCCTGGAGCCCAGGACAGAATCAGCCCCAGCATTTT
CAWSPGQNQPQHF
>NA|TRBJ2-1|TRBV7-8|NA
TGTGCCAGCAGCCGGCCCCGAGCGGTGAACAATGAGCAGTTCTTC
CASSRPRAVNNEQFF
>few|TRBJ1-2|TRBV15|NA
TGTGCCACCAGCAGAGATCGAGATCCGAGCCGAGGCTACACCTTC
CATSRDRDPSRGYTF
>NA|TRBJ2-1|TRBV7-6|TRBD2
TGTGCCAGCAGCCCCCGACCGGGACTACCAGGGCCGGCGGAGCAGTTCTTC
CASSPRPGLPGPAEQFF
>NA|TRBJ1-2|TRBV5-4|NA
TGTGCCAGCAGCTTGCAAGGGGCGGATGGCTACACCTTC
CASSLQGADGYTF
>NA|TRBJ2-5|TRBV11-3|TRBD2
TGTGCCAGCAGCTCTGGGACTAGCGGCCAAGAGACCCAGTACTTC
CASSSGTSGQETQYF
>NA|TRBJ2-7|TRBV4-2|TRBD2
TGTGCCAGCAGCCAAGATCACGGGACTAGCTACTACGAGCAGTACTTC
CASSQDHGTSYYEQYF
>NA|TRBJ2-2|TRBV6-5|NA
TGTGCCAGCGCACAGGGTTTTTCGGCCGGGGAGCTGTTTTTT
CASAQGFSAGELFF
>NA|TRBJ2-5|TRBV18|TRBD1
TGTGCCAGCTCGAACAGGGGAAAAGAGACCCAGTACTTC
CASSNRGKETQYF
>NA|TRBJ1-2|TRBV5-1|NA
TGCGCCAGCAGCTCTACGGACTATGGCTACACCTTC
CASSSTDYGYTF
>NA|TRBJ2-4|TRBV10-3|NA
TGTGCCATCAGTGAGACCGACAGTGTACAGTACTTC
CAISETDSVQYF
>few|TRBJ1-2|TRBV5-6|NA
TGTGCCAGCAGCTTAAGGCGGGCTAGCTATGGCTACACCTTC
CASSLRRASYGYTF
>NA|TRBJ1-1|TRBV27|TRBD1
TGTGCCAGCAGTTCCGACAGGGTAACTGAAGCTTTCTTT
CASSSDRVTEAFF
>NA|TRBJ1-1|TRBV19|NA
TGTGCCAGTAGTTTGGGGGAGAGTGGGACTGAAGCTTTCTTT
CASSLGESGTEAFF
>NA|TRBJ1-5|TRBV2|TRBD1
TGTGCCAGTAAAGGGACAGAACTTCAGCCCCAGCATTTT
CASKGTELQPQHF
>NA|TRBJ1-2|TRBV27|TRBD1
TGTGCCAGCAGTTCCGGGACAGGGGGCAGGAGTTATGGCTACACCTTC
CASSSGTGGRSYGYTF
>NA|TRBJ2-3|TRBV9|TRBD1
TGTGCCAGCAGCCCCAGGGACAGGGGAAATACGCAGTATTTT
CASSPRDRGNTQYF
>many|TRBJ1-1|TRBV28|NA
TGTGCCAGCAGTATCGGGGGAGCAGGGAGCACTGAAGCTTTCTTT
CASSIGGAGSTEAFF
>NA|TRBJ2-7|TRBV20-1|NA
TGCAGTGCTAGACCGGACTACGAGCAGTACTTC
CSARPDYEQYF
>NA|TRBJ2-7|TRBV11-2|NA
TGTGCCAGCAGCTTGGCGGGGAACCCCTACTACTACGAGCAGTACTTC
CASSLAGNPYYYEQYF
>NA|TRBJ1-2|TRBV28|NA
TGTGCCAGCAGTTCCGAGGGCAGTAACTATGGCTACACCTTC
CASSSEGSNYGYTF
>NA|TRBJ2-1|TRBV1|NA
TGCACCAGCAGCCTCGGGACTAGCGGGAGGCGGGATGAGCAGTTCTTC
CTSSLGTSGRRDEQFF
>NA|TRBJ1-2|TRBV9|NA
TGTGCCAGCAGCGTTCGGTCCGGCAGCGAGGTAGTAGGAGACACCTTC
CASSVRSGSEVVGDTF
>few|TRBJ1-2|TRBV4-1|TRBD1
TGCGCCAGCAGCCAAGCCCCGGGACAGGGGGCGCGTGGCTACACCTTC
CASSQAPGQGARGYTF
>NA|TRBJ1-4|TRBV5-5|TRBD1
TGTGCCAGCAGCTCCCACCCGACAGGGAATAATGAAAAACTGTTTTTT
CASSSHPTGNNEKLFF
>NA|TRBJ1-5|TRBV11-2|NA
TGTGCCAGCAGCCCCTCAGCAGTAGCTAGCAATCAGCCCCAGCATTTT
CASSPSAVASNQPQHF